The clone carrying this T cell receptor (beta chain) showed up just a few times. The CDR3 is made up of 14 amino acids. Between the trimmed V and J ends, which lost 4 bases and 4 bases, there was a span of 12 bases. Germline CDR1 SGHTS, CDR2 YDEGEE. TCRdb's table, derived via immunoSEQ multiplex PCR, lists solely in-frame clones and lacks some. The table has some 41,000 clones, roughly nine tenths seen once. The data stem from a study of T cell changes during pregnancy in multiple sclerosis. This receptor was identified in a female donor with multiple sclerosis, enrolled in a pregnancy study. This sequence joins TRBV5-8 and TRBJ1-5; D may be TRBD1 (5 bases). The sample was CD4+ T cells from peripheral blood mononuclear cells, taken in the first trimester of pregnancy. CDR3 region: CASSHGAGNQPQHF. The CDR3 DNA reads as TGTGCCAGCAGCCATGGGGCTGGAAATCAGCCCCAGCATTTT.